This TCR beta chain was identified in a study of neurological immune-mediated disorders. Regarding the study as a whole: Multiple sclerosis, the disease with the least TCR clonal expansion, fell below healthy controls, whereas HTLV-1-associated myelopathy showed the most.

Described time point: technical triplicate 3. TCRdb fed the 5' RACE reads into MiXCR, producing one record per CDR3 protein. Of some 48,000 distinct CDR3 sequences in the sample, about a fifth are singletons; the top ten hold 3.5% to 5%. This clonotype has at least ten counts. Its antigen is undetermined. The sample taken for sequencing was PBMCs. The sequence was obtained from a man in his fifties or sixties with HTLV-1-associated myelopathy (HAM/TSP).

CDR3 DNA: TGTGCCAGCAGCTTAGTGTACGAGTACGGCTACACCTTC. This codes for CASSLVYEYGYTF. V usage is TRBV7-2 and J usage is TRBJ1-2, with unresolved D. Trimming left V 1 base short and J 8 bases short, with 11 bases between. CDR3 length equals 13 residues. The germline V gene has CDR1 SGHTA and CDR2 FQGNSA.